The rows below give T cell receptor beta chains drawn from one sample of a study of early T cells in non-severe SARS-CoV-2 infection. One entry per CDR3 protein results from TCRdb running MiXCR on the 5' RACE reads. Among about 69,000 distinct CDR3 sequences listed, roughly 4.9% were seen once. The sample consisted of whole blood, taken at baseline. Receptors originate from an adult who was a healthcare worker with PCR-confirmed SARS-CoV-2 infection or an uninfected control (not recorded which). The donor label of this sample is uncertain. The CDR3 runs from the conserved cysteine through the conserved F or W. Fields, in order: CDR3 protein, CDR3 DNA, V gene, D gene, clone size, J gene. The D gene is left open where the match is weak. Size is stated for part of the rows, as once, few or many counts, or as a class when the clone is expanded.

CDR3aa: CAISDGGGSNTGELFF; CDR3nt: TGTGCCATCAGTGATGGCGGGGGCTCGAACACCGGGGAGCTGTTTTTT; v_gene: TRBV10-3; d_gene: .; abundance: .; j_gene: TRBJ2-2
CDR3aa: CASSLPRYSEQFF; CDR3nt: TGTGCCAGCAGTTTACCCCGGTACAGTGAGCAGTTCTTC; v_gene: TRBV12-3/TRBV12-4; d_gene: .; abundance: many; j_gene: TRBJ2-1
CDR3aa: CASSTGPSEAFF; CDR3nt: TGCGCCAGCAGCACCGGGCCCTCTGAAGCTTTCTTT; v_gene: TRBV5-1; d_gene: .; abundance: few; j_gene: TRBJ1-1
CDR3aa: CASGIFKGDGYTF; CDR3nt: TGTGCCAGCGGGATTTTTAAGGGGGATGGCTACACCTTC; v_gene: TRBV12-3/TRBV12-4; d_gene: .; abundance: many; j_gene: TRBJ1-2
CDR3aa: CASSPGQGATEAFF; CDR3nt: TGTGCCAGCAGCCCTGGACAGGGGGCGACTGAAGCTTTCTTT; v_gene: TRBV12-3/TRBV12-4; d_gene: TRBD1; abundance: few; j_gene: TRBJ1-1
CDR3aa: CASSPGTSGGFYEQYF; CDR3nt: TGTGCCAGCAGTCCAGGGACTAGCGGGGGGTTCTACGAGCAGTACTTC; v_gene: TRBV27; d_gene: TRBD2; abundance: few; j_gene: TRBJ2-7
CDR3aa: CASSLDFGANEQFF; CDR3nt: TGTGCCAGCAGCTTAGATTTCGGGGCTAATGAGCAGTTCTTC; v_gene: TRBV7-2; d_gene: .; abundance: few; j_gene: TRBJ2-1
CDR3aa: CASIPFDSHTEAFF; CDR3nt: TGTGCCAGCATCCCGTTCGACAGCCACACTGAAGCTTTCTTT; v_gene: TRBV12-3/TRBV12-4; d_gene: .; abundance: many; j_gene: TRBJ1-1
CDR3aa: CASSLFGGLNTEAFF; CDR3nt: TGTGCCAGCAGCTTATTTGGAGGGTTGAACACTGAAGCTTTCTTT; v_gene: TRBV7-2; d_gene: .; abundance: .; j_gene: TRBJ1-1
CDR3aa: CASSSLAGGRDTQYF; CDR3nt: TGTGCCAGCAGCTCACTAGCGGGGGGAAGAGATACGCAGTATTTT; v_gene: TRBV7-2; d_gene: TRBD2; abundance: many; j_gene: TRBJ2-3
CDR3aa: CSASGGETQYF; CDR3nt: TGCAGTGCTAGCGGGGGCGAGACCCAGTACTTC; v_gene: TRBV20-1; d_gene: .; abundance: .; j_gene: TRBJ2-5
CDR3aa: CASRRTGNTGELFF; CDR3nt: TGTGCCAGCAGGCGAACAGGAAACACCGGGGAGCTGTTTTTT; v_gene: TRBV6-2/TRBV6-3; d_gene: .; abundance: .; j_gene: TRBJ2-2
CDR3aa: CAISESVDTTEAFF; CDR3nt: TGTGCCATCAGTGAGTCGGTCGATACCACTGAAGCTTTCTTT; v_gene: TRBV10-3; d_gene: .; abundance: .; j_gene: TRBJ1-1
CDR3aa: CSASPGSYGYTF; CDR3nt: TGCAGTGCTAGCCCAGGGAGCTATGGCTACACCTTC; v_gene: TRBV20-1; d_gene: .; abundance: many; j_gene: TRBJ1-2
CDR3aa: CSASSGGRETQYF; CDR3nt: TGCAGTGCTAGCTCAGGGGGCAGGGAGACCCAGTACTTC; v_gene: TRBV20-1; d_gene: TRBD1; abundance: .; j_gene: TRBJ2-5
CDR3aa: CSARTSWATGELFF; CDR3nt: TGCAGTGCTAGGACCTCCTGGGCCACCGGGGAGCTGTTTTTT; v_gene: TRBV20-1; d_gene: .; abundance: many; j_gene: TRBJ2-2
CDR3aa: CASSPRLGHEQYF; CDR3nt: TGTGCCAGCAGTCCACGTCTCGGTCACGAGCAGTACTTC; v_gene: TRBV6-5; d_gene: .; abundance: .; j_gene: TRBJ2-7
CDR3aa: CASSYGTSGPGRREQFF; CDR3nt: TGTGCCAGCAGTTACGGGACTAGCGGGCCCGGTAGGAGGGAGCAGTTCTTC; v_gene: TRBV6-6; d_gene: TRBD2; abundance: .; j_gene: TRBJ2-1
CDR3aa: CSARDLPGYNEQFF; CDR3nt: TGCAGTGCTAGAGATCTCCCCGGCTACAATGAGCAGTTCTTC; v_gene: TRBV20-1; d_gene: .; abundance: many; j_gene: TRBJ2-1
CDR3aa: CATSDFDYEQYF; CDR3nt: TGTGCCACCAGTGATTTTGACTACGAGCAGTACTTC; v_gene: TRBV24-1; d_gene: .; abundance: .; j_gene: TRBJ2-7
CDR3aa: CSARVRDYEQYF; CDR3nt: TGCAGTGCTAGAGTCCGGGACTACGAGCAGTACTTC; v_gene: TRBV20-1; d_gene: .; abundance: many; j_gene: TRBJ2-7
CDR3aa: CASSQVTGEHEQYF; CDR3nt: TGTGCCAGCAGCCAAGTTACAGGGGAACACGAGCAGTACTTC; v_gene: TRBV14; d_gene: TRBD1; abundance: .; j_gene: TRBJ2-7
CDR3aa: CASSLGVHSNTEAFF; CDR3nt: TGTGCCAGCAGCTTAGGCGTACATTCGAACACTGAAGCTTTCTTT; v_gene: TRBV11-2; d_gene: .; abundance: .; j_gene: TRBJ1-1
CDR3aa: CATREGARTEAFF; CDR3nt: TGTGCCACCAGGGAAGGGGCTCGCACTGAAGCTTTCTTT; v_gene: TRBV24-1; d_gene: .; abundance: .; j_gene: TRBJ1-1
CDR3aa: CASSPWGDEQFF; CDR3nt: TGTGCCAGCAGCCCATGGGGGGATGAGCAGTTCTTC; v_gene: TRBV13; d_gene: .; abundance: few; j_gene: TRBJ2-1
CDR3aa: CASSYDVEYQETQYF; CDR3nt: TGTGCCAGCAGTTACGATGTCGAGTATCAAGAGACCCAGTACTTC; v_gene: TRBV6-5; d_gene: .; abundance: many; j_gene: TRBJ2-5
CDR3aa: CASSLKGWDRSTDTQYF; CDR3nt: TGTGCCAGCAGCTTAAAGGGTTGGGACCGAAGCACAGATACGCAGTATTTT; v_gene: TRBV11-2; d_gene: .; abundance: .; j_gene: TRBJ2-3
CDR3aa: CASSPNVSRDEKLFF; CDR3nt: TGTGCCAGCTCACCCAACGTGAGTAGGGATGAAAAACTGTTTTTT; v_gene: TRBV18; d_gene: .; abundance: few; j_gene: TRBJ1-4
CDR3aa: CASSLDRGVSMQGYTF; CDR3nt: TGTGCCAGCAGCTTAGATCGGGGGGTGTCGATGCAGGGCTACACCTTC; v_gene: TRBV11-2; d_gene: .; abundance: many; j_gene: TRBJ1-2